This T cell receptor beta chain was sequenced in a study of blood T cell repertoires in COVID-19. Study overall: The samples span acute and convalescent COVID-19 from the United States, Italy and Spain. Nucleic acid was either cDNA or gDNA, and it came from T cells, B-cell-depleted T cells, or PBMCs.

Trimming removed 0 bases at V and 10 bases at J, with 10 bases between. In germline, CDR1 is MNHEY, CDR2 SVGAGI. This CDR3 is 14 amino acids long. During active infection, Seattle patients enrolled and were then monitored through disease. The authors' processing: Cell counts per sample came from amplifying reference gene primers. Using immunoSEQ multiplex PCR, the repertoire was profiled, and TCRdb retains in-frame clones only, with some absent. V, J and clone size reflect that table, while D and trimming were determined from the DNA. Among roughly 440,000 clones, roughly 88% were seen once, and the ten largest hold roughly 12%.

This receptor was taken from a woman in her forties or fifties with COVID-19, enrolled during active disease. Source material: peripheral blood. The J gene is TRBJ1-6, the V gene TRBV6-5; TRBD1 is a possible D gene (6 bases). DNA of the CDR3: TGTGCCAGCAGTTACTCCCTGGACAGCTCACCCCTCCACTTT. It yields the protein CASSYSLDSSPLHF.